A few counts support the clone carrying this T cell receptor beta chain. What it binds is not known. The data stem from a study of a mutant IDH1 vaccine in newly diagnosed glioma. Study-level background: Earlier treatment was radiotherapy, temozolomide, or both, with most getting both. Points from the study as a whole: Alterations occurring in top peripheral T cell clonotypes seemed unrelated to pseudoprogression.

Measured with immunoSEQ multiplex PCR; TCRdb has only the in-frame clones, and not every one. The top ten hold approximately 11% of the sample, which has 15,000 to 20,000 clones, roughly 85% seen once. From germline, CDR1 is SGHNT and CDR2 YYREEE (reference sequence). The junction had 5 bases not matched to a gene; V was cut back by 6 bases and J by 6 bases. The CDR3 totals 13 residues. Noted time point: baseline, week 1 (first vaccination visit). This sample's treatment: pre-vaccination baseline after standard-of-care therapy. The chain joins TRBV5-4 to TRBJ2-3, with 9 nucleotides matching TRBD2. The receptor comes from a man between 35 and 55 years old with glioma. Material: PBMCs, obtained from a glioma patient treated with radiotherapy, temozolomide or both. CDR3 amino acids: CASTKGTSDTQYF. In nucleotides, the CDR3 is TGTGCCAGCACCAAAGGGACTAGCGATACGCAGTATTTT.